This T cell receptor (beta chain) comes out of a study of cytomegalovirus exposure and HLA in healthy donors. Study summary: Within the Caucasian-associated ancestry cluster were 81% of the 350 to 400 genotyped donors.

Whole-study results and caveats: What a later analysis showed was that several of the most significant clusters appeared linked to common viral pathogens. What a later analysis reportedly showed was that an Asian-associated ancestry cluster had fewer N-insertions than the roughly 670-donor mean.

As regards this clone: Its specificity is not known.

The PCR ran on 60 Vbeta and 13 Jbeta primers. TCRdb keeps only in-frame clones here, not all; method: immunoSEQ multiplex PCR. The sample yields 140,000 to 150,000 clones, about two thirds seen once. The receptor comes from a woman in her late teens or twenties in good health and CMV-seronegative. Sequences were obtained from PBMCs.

The DNA for the CDR3 is TGTGCCAGTGCCCAGGGGGATGATACAGATACGCAGTATTTT. This codes for CASAQGDDTDTQYF. The J gene is TRBJ2-3, the V gene TRBV7-3, with 7 bases matching TRBD1. The CDR3 extends over 14 amino acids. Per germline, CDR1 SGHTA and CDR2 FQGTGA. Trimming cost V 9 bases and J 3 bases; bases outside gene matches: 9.